This T cell receptor beta chain was recorded in a study of cytomegalovirus exposure and HLA in healthy donors. Study-level points and caveats: Accounts indicate the classifier identified cytomegalovirus status with strong specificity and sensitivity. Most TCR sequences were uncommon, yet certain public TCRs appeared in many donors.

Libraries were prepared by immunoSEQ multiplex PCR; TCRdb keeps only in-frame clonotypes and omits some of them. The sample includes approximately 180,000 clones, just under 90% of them seen just once. This clone was found once. Antigen: not known. The CDR3 extends over 15 amino acids. Trimming took 0 bases from V and 2 from J, leaving 11 bases between them. Germline CDR1 reads SGHNT; CDR2 reads YYREEE (reference sequence). The receptor comes from a woman aged 25-40 years in good health and CMV-seronegative. V and J are TRBV5-4 and TRBJ1-2; D gene ambiguous. The sample was PBMCs. The DNA for the CDR3 is TGTGCCAGCAGCTTGGCCTACAGATCGAACTATGGCTACACCTTC. Protein sequence: CASSLAYRSNYGYTF.